Listed below are T cell receptor beta chains from one sample, sequenced in a study of T cell changes during pregnancy in multiple sclerosis. Repertoires were generated with immunoSEQ multiplex PCR, while TCRdb's copy carries only in-frame clones and drops some. The sample lists around 69,000 clones; 85% to 95% were seen once. The sample consisted of peripheral blood, taken in the third trimester of pregnancy. These receptors came from a female donor in good health, enrolled as a control in a pregnancy study. CDR3s include the opening cysteine and the closing phenylalanine or tryptophan. A D gene is named only where the DNA matches it firmly. Size values are once, few and many counts, or a class for expanded clones, and some rows have none.

d_call: TRBD2
cdr3_length: 17
v_call: TRBV28
clone_size: .
j_call: TRBJ2-2
cdr3_nt: TGTGCCAGCAGTTCCCTTTGGACTAGCGGGAACACCGGGGAGCTGTTTTTT
cdr3_aa: CASSSLWTSGNTGELFF

d_call: .
cdr3_length: 16
v_call: TRBV6-5
clone_size: .
j_call: TRBJ2-1
cdr3_nt: TGTGCCAGCAGTTCCTACTTGGGGGGAAACTACAATGAGCAGTTCTTC
cdr3_aa: CASSSYLGGNYNEQFF

d_call: .
cdr3_length: 14
v_call: TRBV6-1
clone_size: .
j_call: TRBJ2-7
cdr3_nt: TGTGCCAGCAGTGACACTTGGGGACTCTACGAGCAGTACTTC
cdr3_aa: CASSDTWGLYEQYF

d_call: .
cdr3_length: 15
v_call: TRBV7-6
clone_size: once
j_call: TRBJ1-4
cdr3_nt: TGTGCCAGCAGCCCCAGGGGTGCAACTAATGAAAAACTGTTTTTT
cdr3_aa: CASSPRGATNEKLFF

d_call: TRBD1
cdr3_length: 15
v_call: TRBV6-5
clone_size: .
j_call: TRBJ2-7
cdr3_nt: TGTGCCAGCAGTTACTCGGGACAGGGAGCCTACGAGCAGTACTTC
cdr3_aa: CASSYSGQGAYEQYF

d_call: .
cdr3_length: 15
v_call: TRBV28
clone_size: .
j_call: TRBJ1-5
cdr3_nt: TGTGCCAGCAGTTTAGCTGGGGGCGGCGCCGAGCCCCAGCATTTT
cdr3_aa: CASSLAGGGAEPQHF

d_call: TRBD1
cdr3_length: 14
v_call: TRBV28
clone_size: .
j_call: TRBJ1-5
cdr3_nt: TGTGCCAGCAGTTCCGGGACAGGGTATCAGCCCCAGCATTTT
cdr3_aa: CASSSGTGYQPQHF

d_call: TRBD1
cdr3_length: 14
v_call: TRBV28
clone_size: .
j_call: TRBJ1-2
cdr3_nt: TGTGCCAGCAGTGGGGACAGGGGAAGTTATGGCTACACCTTC
cdr3_aa: CASSGDRGSYGYTF

d_call: .
cdr3_length: 13
v_call: TRBV7-8
clone_size: .
j_call: TRBJ1-1
cdr3_nt: TGTGCCAGCAGCTTAGACGGGTACACTGAAGCTTTCTTT
cdr3_aa: CASSLDGYTEAFF

d_call: .
cdr3_length: 14
v_call: TRBV11-3
clone_size: .
j_call: TRBJ2-3
cdr3_nt: TGTGCCAGCAGTCTGAGGGCCGCGACAGATACGCAGTATTTT
cdr3_aa: CASSLRAATDTQYF

d_call: .
cdr3_length: 14
v_call: TRBV4-1
clone_size: .
j_call: TRBJ2-7
cdr3_nt: TGCGCCAGCAGCCAAGATGGAGTATACTACGAGCAGTACTTC
cdr3_aa: CASSQDGVYYEQYF

d_call: .
cdr3_length: 14
v_call: TRBV28
clone_size: .
j_call: TRBJ2-4
cdr3_nt: TGTGCCGAATCGGGGGATGGCACTAGGGACATTCAGTACTTC
cdr3_aa: CAESGDGTRDIQYF

d_call: .
cdr3_length: 15
v_call: TRBV11-2
clone_size: .
j_call: TRBJ2-3
cdr3_nt: TGTGCCAGCAGCTTAGGTTCACGGGACACAGATACGCAGTATTTT
cdr3_aa: CASSLGSRDTDTQYF

d_call: .
cdr3_length: 15
v_call: TRBV6-5
clone_size: .
j_call: TRBJ1-2
cdr3_nt: TGTGCCAGCAGTAGGACACGGGCCCTCTGGGATGGCTACACCTTC
cdr3_aa: CASSRTRALWDGYTF

d_call: TRBD1
cdr3_length: 15
v_call: TRBV10-1
clone_size: .
j_call: TRBJ2-3
cdr3_nt: TGCGCCAGCAGTGCCCGGACAGGGTACACAGATACGCAGTATTTT
cdr3_aa: CASSARTGYTDTQYF

d_call: TRBD1
cdr3_length: 15
v_call: TRBV15
clone_size: .
j_call: TRBJ2-7
cdr3_nt: TGTGCCACCAGCGGTCCGACAGGGACGCGGAACGAGCAGTACTTC
cdr3_aa: CATSGPTGTRNEQYF

d_call: .
cdr3_length: 16
v_call: TRBV5-1
clone_size: .
j_call: TRBJ1-5
cdr3_nt: TGCGCCAGCAGCTTGGACCCAGGGAATAGCAATCAGCCCCAGCATTTT
cdr3_aa: CASSLDPGNSNQPQHF

d_call: TRBD2
cdr3_length: 15
v_call: TRBV6-4
clone_size: .
j_call: TRBJ2-3
cdr3_nt: TGTGCCAGCAGTTTGACTAGCGGGAGCACAGATACGCAGTATTTT
cdr3_aa: CASSLTSGSTDTQYF

d_call: .
cdr3_length: 17
v_call: TRBV5-1
clone_size: .
j_call: TRBJ2-2
cdr3_nt: TGCGCCAGCAGCTTGGGTCTCCGGGGGAGAAGCACCGGGGAGCTGTTTTTT
cdr3_aa: CASSLGLRGRSTGELFF

d_call: .
cdr3_length: 16
v_call: TRBV11-3
clone_size: .
j_call: TRBJ2-1
cdr3_nt: TGTGCCAGCAGCTTAAGGGGGTCGAATTCGTACAATGAGCAGTTCTTC
cdr3_aa: CASSLRGSNSYNEQFF

d_call: TRBD1
cdr3_length: 13
v_call: TRBV10-3
clone_size: .
j_call: TRBJ1-2
cdr3_nt: TGTGCCATCGGGTCCGGGACAGGGGGTGTCTACACCTTC
cdr3_aa: CAIGSGTGGVYTF

d_call: .
cdr3_length: 14
v_call: TRBV28
clone_size: .
j_call: TRBJ1-2
cdr3_nt: TGTGCCAGCAGTTTAGGGGGGGCCCCCTATGGCTACACCTTC
cdr3_aa: CASSLGGAPYGYTF

d_call: .
cdr3_length: 16
v_call: TRBV4-2
clone_size: .
j_call: TRBJ2-1
cdr3_nt: TGTGCCAGCAGCCTACTCGAGGGAGGCTCCTACAATGAGCAGTTCTTC
cdr3_aa: CASSLLEGGSYNEQFF

d_call: .
cdr3_length: 14
v_call: TRBV7-2
clone_size: .
j_call: TRBJ2-3
cdr3_nt: TGTGCCAGCAGCTTACGAGGGCCCACAGATACGCAGTATTTT
cdr3_aa: CASSLRGPTDTQYF

d_call: .
cdr3_length: 17
v_call: TRBV19
clone_size: .
j_call: TRBJ2-4
cdr3_nt: TGTGCCAGTAGTATAGGACACAATTCCCCCTCCAAAAACATTCAGTACTTC
cdr3_aa: CASSIGHNSPSKNIQYF

d_call: .
cdr3_length: 16
v_call: TRBV19
clone_size: .
j_call: TRBJ2-2
cdr3_nt: TGTGCCAGTAGGATCCAGGGGACACTGAACACCGGGGAGCTGTTTTTT
cdr3_aa: CASRIQGTLNTGELFF